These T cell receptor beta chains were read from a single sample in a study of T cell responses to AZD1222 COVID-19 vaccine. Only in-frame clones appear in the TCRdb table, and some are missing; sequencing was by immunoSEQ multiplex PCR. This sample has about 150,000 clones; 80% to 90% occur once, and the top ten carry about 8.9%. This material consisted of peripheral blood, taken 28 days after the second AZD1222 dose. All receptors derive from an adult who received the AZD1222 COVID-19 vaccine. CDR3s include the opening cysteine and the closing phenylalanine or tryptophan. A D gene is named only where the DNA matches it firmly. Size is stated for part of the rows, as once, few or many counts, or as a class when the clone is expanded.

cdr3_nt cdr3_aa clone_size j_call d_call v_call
TGTGCCAGCAGTTACTCGCGGGACACACTGACCTACGAGCAGTACTTC CASSYSRDTLTYEQYF NA TRBJ2-7 NA TRBV6-2/TRBV6-3
TGTGCCAGCAGCCCTGAGATGACTAGCGGGAGAGAGACCCAGTACTTC CASSPEMTSGRETQYF NA TRBJ2-5 TRBD2 TRBV7-3
TGTGCCAGCAGTTACTCAATAGCGGGAGGGGACGAGCAGTACTTC CASSYSIAGGDEQYF NA TRBJ2-7 TRBD2 TRBV6-5
TGTGCCAGCAGCCGAGGGACAGGGGCCTACAATGAGCAGTTCTTC CASSRGTGAYNEQFF NA TRBJ2-1 TRBD1 TRBV6-5
TGTGCCAGTAGTATAGACAGGGGATCGAAACAGTACTTC CASSIDRGSKQYF NA TRBJ2-7 NA TRBV19
TGTGCCTGGATCGAACCTCACCCTACTACGTACGAGCAGTACTTC CAWIEPHPTTYEQYF once TRBJ2-7 NA TRBV30
TGTGCCAGTTCGGGACAGGCTTTTGAAGAGCAGTACTTC CASSGQAFEEQYF NA TRBJ2-7 TRBD1 TRBV19
TGTGCCACCAGCCAGGACGGGGGAAACAATGAGCAGTTCTTC CATSQDGGNNEQFF NA TRBJ2-1 NA TRBV15
TGTGCCAGCAGCTTAATCGACGGGGGGGCCTACGAGCAGTACTTC CASSLIDGGAYEQYF NA TRBJ2-7 TRBD2 TRBV7-6
TGCGCCAGCAGCTTGGGGGAGGGCCTTACAGATACGCAGTATTTT CASSLGEGLTDTQYF NA TRBJ2-3 TRBD2 TRBV5-1
TGTGCCAGCAGCCCCGCCTCGTGGAGGGGGCTTTACAATGAGCAGTTCTTC CASSPASWRGLYNEQFF NA TRBJ2-1 NA TRBV7-9
TGTGCCAGCAGCCCGGGGGGGGGCAATCAGCCCCAGCATTTT CASSPGGGNQPQHF few TRBJ1-5 NA TRBV6-5
TGTGCCAGCAGCTCGAGGCCTGCTGGGGAGCTGTTTTTT CASSSRPAGELFF NA TRBJ2-2 NA TRBV7-2
TGCGCCAGCAGCCCCGCGGGGGGGCGCCAGGAGACCCAGTACTTC CASSPAGGRQETQYF NA TRBJ2-5 TRBD2 TRBV5-1
TGTGCCAGCAGCTTTGACAGGGGGTCTGAAGCTTTCTTT CASSFDRGSEAFF NA TRBJ1-1 TRBD1 TRBV7-8
TGTGCCTGGGAGGGCGGGAGATCCCGAGGAGGCGGAAACACCATATATTTT CAWEGGRSRGGGNTIYF NA TRBJ1-3 NA TRBV30
TGCGCCAGCAGCTTGAACTCGCTAACCAATGAGCAGTTCTTC CASSLNSLTNEQFF NA TRBJ2-1 NA TRBV5-1
TGTGCCAGCAGTGGGCATAGCTCCTACAATGAGCAGTTCTTC CASSGHSSYNEQFF NA TRBJ2-1 NA TRBV25-1
TGTGCCAGCACCTCGGACAGCTTCTCTGGAAACACCATATATTTT CASTSDSFSGNTIYF NA TRBJ1-3 NA TRBV28
TGCAGCGTTGGCCCTCCCACCACAGATACGCAGTATTTT CSVGPPTTDTQYF NA TRBJ2-3 NA TRBV29-1
TGTGCCAGCACCGACCTACCCCAGATTGAGCAGTTCTTC CASTDLPQIEQFF once TRBJ2-1 NA TRBV7-3
TGTGCAAGTCGCTTAGCGGACAGGGTGCAGTACTTC CASRLADRVQYF NA TRBJ2-7 NA TRBV12-2
TGTGCCAGCAGCTTAGAGGTTTACAATGAGCAGTTCTTC CASSLEVYNEQFF NA TRBJ2-1 NA TRBV11-2
TGTGCCAGCTCACCACCGGGCGGGGGCACCGGGGAGCTGTTTTTT CASSPPGGGTGELFF NA TRBJ2-2 TRBD2 TRBV18
TGTGCCAGCAGCTTCCCCTCGTCGAGACAGCTTTACTCCTACGAGCAGTACTTC CASSFPSSRQLYSYEQYF few TRBJ2-7 NA TRBV11-2
TGTGCCAGCAGCTTAGCGAGGAGAGAGACCCAGTACTTC CASSLARRETQYF NA TRBJ2-5 NA TRBV7-2
TGTGCCAGCAGACCTATAGAGGCGGGAGCCACAGATACGCAGTATTTT CASRPIEAGATDTQYF NA TRBJ2-3 TRBD2 TRBV28
TGCGCCAGCAGCTCCGGGACAGGGGATTTTAATTCACCCCTCCACTTT CASSSGTGDFNSPLHF NA TRBJ1-6 TRBD1 TRBV5-1
TGTGCCAGCAGCTTATTGGCGGGATGGGAGCAGTTCTTC CASSLLAGWEQFF few TRBJ2-1 NA TRBV11-1
TGTGCCAGCAGCTTGCGCCAGGGCGCCCTCCACTTT CASSLRQGALHF few TRBJ1-6 NA TRBV5-4
TGCAGTGGGGAAGGTGAAAAACTGTTTTTT CSGEGEKLFF NA TRBJ1-4 NA TRBV20-1
TGTGCCAGCAGTTTCGGTCTGGGGGAAAAACTGTTTTTT CASSFGLGEKLFF NA TRBJ1-4 NA TRBV12-3/TRBV12-4
TGTGCCACCCCCTCCCCTACAGGGAACTACGAGCAGTACTTC CATPSPTGNYEQYF NA TRBJ2-7 NA TRBV19
TGTGCCAGCAGCTTTGGCCCGATAGAGACCCAGTACTTC CASSFGPIETQYF NA TRBJ2-5 NA TRBV7-2
TGTGCCAGCAGCTTAAATTCGGGAGGTAGGATCAATGAGCAGTTCTTC CASSLNSGGRINEQFF NA TRBJ2-1 TRBD2 TRBV7-3
TGTGCCAGCTCACCAGGACAGCCGCAAGAGACCCAGTACTTC CASSPGQPQETQYF NA TRBJ2-5 NA TRBV18
TGCGCCAGCAGCTCACAGGGTGCTGGAAACACCATATATTTT CASSSQGAGNTIYF NA TRBJ1-3 NA TRBV5-1
TGCGCCAGCAGTATTTCGGGCGCCAGCGAAGCTTTCTTT CASSISGASEAFF once TRBJ1-1 NA TRBV5-1
TGTGCCAGCAGCTTAGGCACGGGGTGGAACACTGAAGCTTTCTTT CASSLGTGWNTEAFF NA TRBJ1-1 NA TRBV11-2
TGCGCCAGCAGTCTCCACCTGGGGACAGGGATTAACTATGGCTACACCTTC CASSLHLGTGINYGYTF NA TRBJ1-2 TRBD1 TRBV23-1
TGTGCCAGCAGCCAATTGAGCGTCGTGAATGAGCAGTTCTTC CASSQLSVVNEQFF NA TRBJ2-1 NA TRBV3-1/TRBV3-2
TGCAGCGTTAAGTTTTCCCCGGGACAGGGTTACACTGAAGCTTTCTTT CSVKFSPGQGYTEAFF NA TRBJ1-1 TRBD1 TRBV29-1
TGTGCCAGCAGCCCAGGGCCGGGTGAGTACGAGCAGTACTTC CASSPGPGEYEQYF NA TRBJ2-7 NA TRBV7-2
TGTGCCAGCAGCTCTCGGACAGGGGGCGGGGAGACCCAGTACTTC CASSSRTGGGETQYF NA TRBJ2-5 TRBD1 TRBV7-2
TGTGCCAGCAGCCAAGATCGGTCTAGCGGGAGTTACCAAGAGACCCAGTACTTC CASSQDRSSGSYQETQYF NA TRBJ2-5 TRBD2 TRBV14
TGTGCCAGCAGCTTAGCTAGCGGGAGGGCCCACGAGCAGTACTTC CASSLASGRAHEQYF NA TRBJ2-7 TRBD2 TRBV13
TGCGCCAGCAGCCAAGATGGCTCTGGGGCCAACGTCCTGACTTTC CASSQDGSGANVLTF few TRBJ2-6 NA TRBV4-3
TGTGCCAGCAGCGTAGATGGGGAGGGGGCTAGCGGGAGAGATACGCAGTATTTT CASSVDGEGASGRDTQYF NA TRBJ2-3 TRBD2 TRBV9
TGTGCCAGCAGCACGGACAGGAGATATGGCTACACCTTC CASSTDRRYGYTF NA TRBJ1-2 TRBD1 TRBV5-6
TGTGCCAGCAGTGGCGACATGGACAGTTTCTTCTACGAGCAGTACTTC CASSGDMDSFFYEQYF NA TRBJ2-7 NA TRBV6-2/TRBV6-3